Each of the 25 T cell receptor beta chains below was sequenced from the same sample in a study of T cells in tumors after PD-1 blockade. Some clones are missing from TCRdb's copy, which holds only in-frame ones; the method was immunoSEQ multiplex PCR. The table has about 12,000 clones, about 60% seen once. Sample: tumor tissue, taken before anti-PD-1 treatment. The receptors stem from a human donor with cutaneous squamous cell carcinoma.

The genes are TRBV29-1 and TRBJ2-3; D is perhaps TRBD2 (5 bases). Per germline, CDR1 SQVTM and CDR2 ANQGSEA. The length of the CDR3 is 11 residues. The V end lost 0 bases, the J end lost 14 bases, and 12 bases lay between the germline ends. The DNA for the CDR3 is TGCAGCGTTGAAGACGGCGGGCGGAGGTATTTT. Its protein is CSVEDGGRRYF.

As DNA, the CDR3 is TGTGCCAGCAGTTTACCACTAGCGGGAGGTTACGAGCAGTACTTC. It translates to CASSLPLAGGYEQYF. The gene calls are TRBV28 and TRBJ2-7, with TRBD2 matching over 12 bases. Germline-derived CDR1 and CDR2 are MDHEN and SYDVKM. This CDR3 is 15 amino acids long. J gave up 4 bases and V 2 bases, and 3 bases lay outside the gene matches.

Note on this clone: At the DNA level, this CDR3 is encoded by other sequences in the same sample as well. The rearrangement links TRBV7-8 to TRBJ1-3; D perhaps matches TRBD1 (6 bases). Trimming pared 5 bases from V and 3 bases from J, leaving 11 bases between. From germline, CDR1 is SGHVS and CDR2 FQNEAQ. This CDR3 is built from 14 residues. CDR3 nucleotide sequence: TGTGCCAGCAGCCTCACAGGGAGTGGAAACACCATATATTTT. It is translated as CASSLTGSGNTIYF.

The chain links TRBV7-8 to TRBJ2-3, with D possibly TRBD1 on 5 matching bases. This CDR3 comprises 14 residues. The ends were cut back, 5 bases at V and 6 bases at J, with 15 bases in the middle. The germline gives CDR1 SGHVS, CDR2 FQNEAQ. The CDR3 bases are TGTGCCAGCAGCCCCCTCAGGGCTGATGATACGCAGTATTTT. Residues: CASSPLRADDTQYF.

Note on this clone: Its ends do not fully match the called genes, so a read error is possible. Here the CDR3 reads CASSYREGLHF. DNA for the CDR3: TGTGCCAGCAGTTATCGGGAGGGACTTCACTTC. V gene TRBV6-5 combines with J gene TRBJ2-5; 8 nucleotides agree with TRBD2. The CDR3 is 11 amino acids. Per germline, CDR1 MNHEY and CDR2 SVGAGI.

This chain links TRBV15 with TRBJ2-6; TRBD1 matches 7 bases. The CDR3 covers 15 residues. The germline V gene encodes CDR1 LNHNV and CDR2 YYDKDF (reference sequence). V dropped 3 bases and J dropped 7; count of bases not matched to a gene: 6. Here the CDR3 reads CATSSARGRANVLTF. The CDR3, as DNA: TGTGCCACCAGCAGCGCGAGGGGGCGCGCCAACGTCCTGACTTTC.

V is TRBV18 and J is TRBJ2-7, with 8 positions matching TRBD1. CDR3 length: 13 residues. V gave up 2 bases and J gave up 9 bases; unmatched junction bases: 6. Germline V gives CDR1 KGHSH, CDR2 LQKENI. DNA for the CDR3: TGTGCCAGCTCACCAGGACAGGGAGATAGGCAGTACTTC. Translating gives CASSPGQGDRQYF.

The rearrangement uses TRBV5-6 and TRBJ2-1, with TRBD1 identical over 8 bases. J lost 4 bases, V lost 2 bases, and 5 bases had no gene match. Germline V gene data show CDR1 as SGHDT and CDR2 as YYEEEE. The CDR3 spans 15 residues. The CDR3 sequence is CASSFQGARYNEQFF. In DNA form, the CDR3 reads TGTGCCAGCAGCTTCCAGGGGGCAAGGTACAATGAGCAGTTCTTC.

The DNA for the CDR3 is TGTGCCAGCAGCTTACGGGGCTACCAAGAGACCCAGTACTTC. Protein sequence: CASSLRGYQETQYF. The chain carries TRBV7-6 and TRBJ2-5; perhaps D is TRBD1 or TRBD2 (5 bases each). Between the trimmed V and J ends, which lost 2 bases and 0 bases, there was a span of 7 bases. This CDR3 spans 14 amino acids. Germline V gene sequence: CDR1 SGHVS, CDR2 FNYEAQ.

The CDR3 nucleotides are TGTGCCAGCAGCTTCAATGAAGCTTTCTTT. Residues: CASSFNEAFF. The chain has TRBV7-9 and TRBJ1-1; no firm D call. V dropped 3 bases and J dropped 7 bases, with 3 bases sitting between them. Per the germline V gene, CDR1 is SEHNR and CDR2 is FQNEAQ (reference sequence). The CDR3 spans 10 residues.

The chain combines TRBV14 with TRBJ2-1, with TRBD2 as a possible D gene (5 bases). Trimming left V 1 base short and J 6 bases short, with 10 bases between. The CDR3 is 14 residues long. Germline assignment: CDR1 SGHDN and CDR2 FVKESK. The CDR3 region is CASSQVRGINEQFF. The CDR3 DNA is TGTGCCAGCAGCCAAGTTCGAGGGATCAATGAGCAGTTCTTC.

The rearrangement joins TRBV2 to TRBJ2-4; TRBD1 matches at 9 bases. The CDR3 consists of 16 residues. Germline V gene data show CDR1 as SNHLY and CDR2 as FYNNEI. The ends lost 3 bases at V and 8 bases at J; junction bases unmatched: 11. The CDR3 coding sequence is TGTGCCAGCAGTGATCTTCCGGGACAGGGACGGGACATTCAGTACTTC. Translation: CASSDLPGQGRDIQYF. The full variable domain, with the rest looked up from reference TRBV2 and TRBJ2-4, is EPEVTQTPSHQVTQMGQEVILRCVPISNHLYFYWYRQILGQKVEFLVSFYNNEISEKSEIFDDQFSVERPDGSNFTLKIRSTKLEDSAMYFCASSDLPGQGRDIQYFGAGTRLSVL.

V is TRBV6-6 and J is TRBJ1-1; a possible D gene is TRBD1 (6 bases). CDR1 is MNHNY, CDR2 SVGAGI, per germline (reference sequence). This CDR3 is 16 amino acids long. V was trimmed by 7 bases and J by 9 bases, leaving 27 bases between them. The CDR3 DNA is TGTGCCAGCACCACACAGGGCCGCGCCGGGTGGACTAAAGCTTTCTTT. Translation: CASTTQGRAGWTKAFF.

J is TRBJ1-4 and V is TRBV19; D is perhaps TRBD1 (5 bases). Germline loops: CDR1 LNHDA, CDR2 SQIVND (reference sequence). This CDR3 contains 16 residues. The germline V and J ends were trimmed by 4 bases and 3 bases, with 15 bases remaining between them. DNA of the CDR3: TGTGCCAGTAGTAACCCCCGACAGTCCGCTAATGAAAAACTGTTTTTT. Translating gives CASSNPRQSANEKLFF.

This chain uses TRBV7-2 with TRBJ2-7; 12 bases are shared with TRBD1. Trimming removed 3 bases from V and 6 bases from J; junction bases left unmatched: 6. The CDR3 has 15 residues. From germline, CDR1 is SGHTA and CDR2 FQGNSA. The CDR3 DNA follows: TGTGCCAGCAGCTTCCCCGGGACAGGGGGCGTCGAGCAGTACTTC. This sequence encodes CASSFPGTGGVEQYF. Supplemented by reference TRBV7-2 and TRBJ2-7, the full variable domain reads GAGVSQSPSNKVTEKGKDVELRCDPISGHTALYWYRQSLGQGLEFLIYFQGNSAPDKSGLPSDRFSAERTGGSVSTLTIQRTQQEDSAVYLCASSFPGTGGVEQYFGPGTRLTVT.

This chain uses TRBV6-4 with TRBJ2-3; D might be TRBD2 (6 bases). The CDR3 covers 15 residues. Trimming removed 3 bases at V and 1 base at J, with 11 bases between. Germline V lookup: CDR1 MRHNA, CDR2 SNTAGT. The CDR3 bases are TGTGCCAGCAGTGAAGCCGGGAGTGGCACAGATACGCAGTATTTT. It codes for CASSEAGSGTDTQYF.

This clone is categorized as medium-sized (0.01 to 0.1%). This chain connects TRBV5-6 to TRBJ2-2; 9 bases map to TRBD1. Per germline, CDR1 SGHDT and CDR2 YYEEEE. CDR3 size: 16 residues. The ends lost 4 bases at V and 5 bases at J; junction bases unmatched: 9. This CDR3 is CASSTETGGWTGELFF. The DNA of the CDR3 is TGTGCCAGCAGCACCGAAACAGGGGGCTGGACCGGGGAGCTGTTTTTT. The variable domain in full, with the rest retrieved from reference TRBV5-6 and TRBJ2-2, is DAGVTQSPTHLIKTRGQQVTLRCSPKSGHDTVSWYQQALGQGPQFIFQYYEEEERQRGNFPDRFSGHQFPNYSSELNVNALLLGDSALYLCASSTETGGWTGELFFGEGSRLTVL.

This clone was observed a few times. The chain links TRBV5-1 to TRBJ1-2; TRBD1 is a possible D gene (6 bases). The CDR3 has 15 amino acids. The germline CDR1 and CDR2 sequences are SGHRS and YFSETQ. The V gene lost 0 bases and the J gene lost 8 bases, with 17 bases spanning the gap. The CDR3 reads CASSLEGEAGRGYTF. The CDR3 region has the DNA TGCGCCAGCAGCTTGGAGGGGGAGGCAGGGAGAGGCTACACCTTC. The whole variable domain, filled in from reference TRBV5-1 and TRBJ1-2, reads KAGVTQTPRYLIKTRGQQVTLSCSPISGHRSVSWYQQTPGQGLQFLFEYFSETQRNKGNFPGRFSGRQFSNSRSEMNVSTLELGDSALYLCASSLEGEAGRGYTFGSGTRLTVV.

With respect to this clone: The same CDR3 can be traced to other DNA sequences in this sample. For the CDR3, the DNA is TGTGCCAGCACTGCGTCGGGGGCTCAAGAGACCCAGTACTTC. This encodes CASTASGAQETQYF. The V gene is TRBV2, the J gene TRBJ2-5; D possibly matches TRBD1 or TRBD2 (6 bases each). In germline, CDR1 is SNHLY, CDR2 FYNNEI. With 7 bases removed from V and 2 bases from J, the gap between germline ends came to 14 bases. The CDR3 is 14 residues long.

The table lists this clone with a few counts. The chain couples TRBV6-6 to TRBJ2-1, with D possibly matching TRBD1 (6 bases). V lost 2 bases to trimming and J lost 3 bases, with 11 bases between them. Germline CDR1 reads MNHNY; CDR2 reads SVGAGI (reference sequence). The CDR3 runs to 15 residues. CDR3 amino acids: CASSYGQSYYNEQFF. CDR3 nucleotides: TGTGCCAGCAGTTACGGACAGAGCTACTACAATGAGCAGTTCTTC.

This clone was seen a single time. The chain recombines TRBV30 with TRBJ1-2; TRBD1 might be the D (5 bases). Trimming removed 0 bases at V and 8 bases at J, with 19 bases between. The CDR3 contains 15 residues. CDR1 and CDR2 from the germline V gene are GTSNPN and SVGIG (reference sequence). Here the CDR3 reads CAWSVFSRDLKGYTF. In DNA, the CDR3 is TGTGCCTGGAGTGTATTCTCTAGGGACCTGAAAGGCTACACCTTC.

The rearrangement uses TRBV7-9 and TRBJ1-1; 7 positions agree with TRBD1. In germline, CDR1 is SEHNR, CDR2 FQNEAQ (reference sequence). V gave up 1 base and J gave up 7 bases; unmatched junction bases: 6. This CDR3 contains 14 residues. CDR3 amino acids: CASSLEADRNEAFF. Here the CDR3 DNA reads TGTGCCAGCAGCTTAGAAGCGGACAGGAATGAAGCTTTCTTT.

J is TRBJ2-3 and V is TRBV2; the D gene is possibly TRBD2 (6 bases). The CDR3 covers 17 residues. From germline, CDR1 is SNHLY and CDR2 FYNNEI. V lost 2 bases and J 0 bases, leaving 15 bases between the germline ends. As DNA, the CDR3 is TGTGCCAGCAGTGAACGGGCCAAGCGGGTAAGCACAGATACGCAGTATTTT. It is translated as CASSERAKRVSTDTQYF. Filled out from reference TRBV2 and TRBJ2-3, the complete variable domain reads EPEVTQTPSHQVTQMGQEVILRCVPISNHLYFYWYRQILGQKVEFLVSFYNNEISEKSEIFDDQFSVERPDGSNFTLKIRSTKLEDSAMYFCASSERAKRVSTDTQYFGPGTRLTVL.

This clone was observed once. At one of its ends the junction is not consistent with the germline gene, which may arise from a read error. V gene TRBV7-7 combines with J gene TRBJ2-1, with 10 bases aligning to TRBD1. Germline V gene sequence: CDR1 SSHAT, CDR2 FNYEAQ (reference sequence). CDR3 length: 16 amino acids. DNA for the CDR3: TGTGCTAGCAGCTTAGAAACGGGACAGGGGAACAATGAGCAGTTCTTC. Encoded protein: CASSLETGQGNNEQFF.

The chain employs TRBV7-9 and TRBJ2-3; 8 bases match TRBD1. V lost 10 bases to trimming and J lost 1 base; unmatched junction nucleotides: 7. This CDR3 has 14 amino acids. Germline V gene sequence: CDR1 SEHNR, CDR2 FQNEAQ (reference sequence). The CDR3 sequence: CATRGRGRTDTQYF. The CDR3 region has the DNA TGTGCCACTCGCGGCAGGGGGCGCACAGATACGCAGTATTTT.